Below are 18 T cell receptor beta chains sequenced from a single sample in a study of blood T cell repertoires in COVID-19. Clones were read by immunoSEQ multiplex PCR, and TCRdb kept only the in-frame ones, dropping some. The data show around 60,000 clones, 84% seen once. The source material was peripheral blood. These receptors came from a man between 60 and 70 years old with COVID-19, enrolled during active disease.

The chain joins TRBV2 to TRBJ1-1, with 7 nucleotides matching TRBD1. Germline-derived CDR1 and CDR2 are SNHLY and FYNNEI. With 5 bases clipped from V and 8 bases from J, the junction kept 11 bases outside the gene matches. The CDR3 is made up of 14 amino acids. Here the CDR3 reads CASSLLPGTAEAFF. The CDR3 DNA follows: TGTGCCAGCAGTCTCCTACCTGGGACAGCCGAAGCTTTCTTT.

The rearrangement uses TRBV5-1 and TRBJ1-1; D gene uncertain. V was clipped by 3 bases and J by 1 base, with 10 bases between them. CDR3 size: 14 residues. In germline, CDR1 is SGHRS, CDR2 YFSETQ. This CDR3 reads CASSSLRENTEAFF. For the CDR3, the DNA is TGCGCCAGCAGCTCGCTTCGCGAGAACACTGAAGCTTTCTTT.

This chain joins TRBV19 and TRBJ1-1; TRBD1 aligns across 8 bases. The CDR3 is made up of 16 amino acids. Germline V gene data show CDR1 as LNHDA and CDR2 as SQIVND (reference sequence). Trimming cost V 3 bases and J 3 bases; bases outside gene matches: 9. The CDR3 reads CASSMLYTGGDTEAFF. The CDR3 coding sequence is TGTGCCAGTAGTATGTTGTATACAGGGGGAGACACTGAAGCTTTCTTT.

V usage is TRBV19 and J usage is TRBJ1-5, with D tentatively TRBD1 (6 bases). Trimming removed 0 bases from V and 0 bases from J, with 12 bases in between. Germline CDR1 LNHDA, CDR2 SQIVND (reference sequence). This CDR3 has 17 residues. CDR3 DNA: TGTGCCAGTAGTATAGAAGGACAGTCATATAGCAATCAGCCCCAGCATTTT. It yields the protein CASSIEGQSYSNQPQHF.

The chain recombines TRBV28 with TRBJ1-5, with D possibly matching TRBD1 (5 bases). The CDR3 is 12 residues long. Germline CDR1 is MDHEN and CDR2 is SYDVKM. Trimming cost V 5 bases and J 4 bases, with 6 bases left between them. CDR3 nucleotide sequence: TGTGCCAGCAGTGGGGGGAATCAGCCCCAGCATTTT. It encodes CASSGGNQPQHF.

V is TRBV4-1 and J is TRBJ1-1; 7 bases are shared with TRBD1. Germline CDR1 is MGHRA and CDR2 is YSYEKL. CDR3 length equals 14 residues. Losses at the gene ends were 6 bases for V and 3 bases for J; bases not matched to a gene: 7. Here the CDR3 reads CASSPRQGHTEAFF. CDR3 coding DNA: TGCGCCAGCAGTCCCAGACAGGGACACACTGAAGCTTTCTTT.

The chain carries TRBV19 and TRBJ1-4; maybe TRBD1 (6 bases). The CDR3 totals 13 residues. The germline V gene encodes CDR1 LNHDA and CDR2 SQIVND (reference sequence). V lost 5 bases, J lost 8 bases, and 12 bases lay in between. The CDR3, as DNA: TGTGCCAGTAGTCCTTACAGGGACGAAAAACTGTTTTTT. Protein: CASSPYRDEKLFF.

The genes are TRBV19 and TRBJ2-7, with D maybe TRBD1 (6 bases). This CDR3 is 12 amino acids long. V shed 6 bases and J shed 6 bases, with 12 bases lying between them. Germline V gives CDR1 LNHDA, CDR2 SQIVND (reference sequence). The CDR3 coding sequence is TGTGCCAGTAGGGGGACATCGGTCGAGCAGTACTTC. This translates into CASRGTSVEQYF.

This clone has a handful of counts. Germline and junction disagree at one end, which may indicate a read error. The chain carries TRBV2 and TRBJ2-7, with D uncertain. CDR3 length: 10 residues. Germline assignment: CDR1 SNHLY and CDR2 FYNNEI. The CDR3 DNA reads TGTGCCAGCAGTGAAGGGGCCGAGAACTTC. Translation gives CASSEGAENF.

The chain employs TRBV10-3 and TRBJ1-1; 7 bases fit TRBD1. CDR3 size: 14 residues. Losses at the gene ends were 6 bases for V and 4 bases for J; bases not matched to a gene: 8. The V gene's germline CDR1 is ENHRY and CDR2 SYGVKD. CDR3 sequence: CAISLTGPSTEAFF. CDR3 nucleotides: TGTGCCATCAGCTTGACAGGGCCCAGCACTGAAGCTTTCTTT.

The genes are TRBV27 and TRBJ2-1, with 16 positions matching TRBD2. V lost 2 bases to trimming and J lost 2 bases; unmatched junction nucleotides: 6. The V gene's germline CDR1 is MNHEY and CDR2 SMNVEV (reference sequence). This CDR3 has 19 residues. The CDR3 region has the DNA TGTGCCAGCAGTTTAGGGACTAGCGGGGGGGTTCTTACCTACAATGAGCAGTTCTTC. Translation: CASSLGTSGGVLTYNEQFF.

V and J are TRBV23-1 and TRBJ2-7; 13 bases map to TRBD2. TRBV23-1 carries the ORF label, with uncertain function. The CDR3 runs to 15 residues. V lost 8 bases and J lost 6; bases outside the gene matches: 10. DNA of the CDR3: TGCGCCAGCCGAGGCCGTCGGACTAGCGGGAGCGAGCAGTACTTC. Translated: CASRGRRTSGSEQYF.

This sequence joins TRBV2 and TRBJ2-5; 8 bases fit TRBD2. The CDR3 covers 16 residues. Germline CDR1 is SNHLY and CDR2 is FYNNEI. With 1 base clipped from V and 3 bases from J, the junction kept 7 bases outside the gene matches. This CDR3 reads CASSEDAGGVKETQYF. CDR3 DNA sequence: TGTGCCAGCAGTGAAGACGCGGGGGGTGTGAAAGAGACCCAGTACTTC.

J is TRBJ1-4 and V is TRBV5-4, with TRBD1 as a possible D gene (5 bases). This CDR3 has 12 amino acids. CDR1 is SGHNT, CDR2 YYREEE, per germline (reference sequence). Trimming took 9 bases from V and 8 from J, leaving 14 bases between them. CDR3 nucleotide sequence: TGTGCCACCGCCAGGGTAGGAGAAAAACTGTTTTTT. As protein: CATARVGEKLFF.

The chain couples TRBV19 to TRBJ2-5; TRBD1 agrees at 7 bases. CDR1 and CDR2 (germline): LNHDA, SQIVND (reference sequence). The CDR3 covers 15 residues. V was pared by 5 bases and J by 5 bases, with 11 bases of the junction left unmatched. CDR3 DNA sequence: TGTGCCAGTAGTTCACAGGGGCCCCTAAGTGAGACCCAGTACTTC. Protein product: CASSSQGPLSETQYF.

The CDR3 protein is CASGGGVYGYTF. As DNA, the CDR3 is TGTGCCAGCGGGGGGGGTGTCTATGGCTACACCTTC. The chain joins TRBV28 to TRBJ1-2; tentatively, D is TRBD1 (5 bases). The V and J ends lost 8 bases and 4 bases respectively, with 11 bases between them. The germline gives CDR1 MDHEN, CDR2 SYDVKM. The CDR3 is 12 residues long.

The chain has TRBV18 and TRBJ2-1; 8 positions match TRBD2. The V and J ends lost 3 bases and 4 bases, in that order; junction bases with no gene match: 5. The CDR3 has 15 amino acids. CDR1 is KGHSH and CDR2 is LQKENI in the germline V gene. This CDR3 reads CASSPQRELYNEQFF. Written as DNA, the CDR3 is TGTGCCAGCTCACCCCAGCGGGAGCTATACAATGAGCAGTTCTTC.

This rearrangement joins TRBV28 to TRBJ1-2; 10 nucleotides align to TRBD1. The CDR3 sequence is 14 residues long. Germline CDR1 and CDR2: MDHEN and SYDVKM. After removal of 6 bases from V and 1 base from J, the junction contained 2 bases not matched to a gene. CDR3 protein: CASRDRGRNYGYTF. The CDR3 DNA sequence: TGTGCCAGCAGAGACAGGGGGCGTAACTATGGCTACACCTTC.